Below, one T cell receptor (beta chain) is given with its context. The antigen remains undetermined. Time point reported: pre-sensitization, week 0. Described treatment: therapeutic diphenylcyclopropenone sensitization with weekly scalp DPC. The data were taken from a study of human T cells and chemical hapten exposure. About the study: Sensitization employed 2% DPC on approximately 2 cm by approximately 2 cm of upper inner arm skin.

Whole-study findings and limits: The presence of alopecia in the donors means their immune response may differ from healthy people's.

The library labeled individual cDNA molecules by adding unique molecular identifiers to them. Each CDR3 protein is one row after TCRdb ran MiXCR on the RACE reads. The sample has under 90,000 distinct CDR3 sequences; 8% to 10% are singletons. The material was whole blood, obtained in connection with sensitization to the hapten diphenylcyclopropenone (DPC). The TCR was taken from a woman in her 40s with alopecia areata. Some clones in this sample may be carry-over from other donors' samples.

The CDR3: CSVWDGSSYEQYF. The CDR3 nucleotides read TGCAGCGTTTGGGACGGGAGCTCCTACGAGCAGTACTTC. The chain combines TRBV29-1 with TRBJ2-7; D possibly corresponds to TRBD2 (6 bases). From germline, CDR1 is SQVTM and CDR2 ANQGSEA. Trimming removed 5 bases at V and 0 bases at J, with 11 bases between. This CDR3 has 13 amino acids.